One T cell receptor beta chain is described in this entry. This entry is derived from a study of control samples from healthy donors and cancer patients. The data were produced by immunoSEQ multiplex PCR, yet TCRdb's version contains in-frame clones alone and is incomplete. The sample has some 120,000 clones; 88% are singletons. Germline V gene lookup returns CDR1 SGHDT and CDR2 YYEEEE. This CDR3 is built from 13 residues. Deletions cut 4 bases from V and 9 bases from J, with 16 bases between. The genes are TRBV5-6 and TRBJ1-2; D unresolved. The sample was blood. The source of this sequence is a woman aged 70-85 years in good health. Here the CDR3 reads CASSDRAVVRYTF. The CDR3 coding sequence is TGTGCCAGCAGCGACCGGGCGGTGGTGCGCTACACCTTC.